This entry features one T cell receptor beta chain sequence. The clone's antigen remains unknown. Base qualities are not at hand, and no much larger clone is one base apart. The immunoSEQ platform was used for deep TCRbeta sequencing. The study's processing was this. For further analysis, only productive rearrangements were exported out of the immunoSEQ Analyzer. T cell phenotypes were assigned to bulk TCRbeta clonotypes by matching to single-cell RNA+TCR-seq clones sharing the same TCRbeta sequence. Tumor enrichment of a clone was calculated by dividing the clone's tumor frequency by the clone's PBMC frequency, both taken from bulk TCR sequencing. TCRs were sorted with GLIPH into specificity groups, meaning clusters of distinct TCRs that share CDR3 motifs and likely recognize common antigens. Entries here come from immuneACCESS through TCRdb and include only in-frame sequences with V and J called. Some clones fail to appear in such tables; in the studies checked, an unresolved V gene covers under half of the shortfall, and the cause of the remainder is unknown. That table gives V, J and clone size, and the DNA gave D and trimming. Within this sample are roughly 49,000 clones, with approximately 81% of them counted one time only. The ten top clones hold just over 4% of the sample.

The data stem from a study of T cells in tumors after PD-1 blockade (dated by TCRdb to between 2018 and 2021). Background for the entire study: Patients were excluded if they had prior checkpoint blockade, use of systemic immunosuppressants, or recent radiotherapy or other anti-cancer therapy within 4 weeks. Pembrolizumab 200 mg every 3 weeks or cemiplimab 350 mg every 2 weeks was administered to patients. While on anti-PD-1 treatment, some of the patients also continued taking daily vismodegib 150 mg. On average, peripheral blood samples yielded over 35,000 unique clonotypes and 113,528 TCR templates (range 24,679-257,772). Paired single-cell RNA and TCR sequencing was done in the study on site-matched tumors from patients with BCC or SCC, both before and after anti-PD-1 therapy. To compare clonotypes in blood versus tumor, bulk TCR sequencing was run on approximately 11 peripheral blood samples drawn from four to six patients. RECIST version 1.1 was used to evaluate clinical response. Broader findings and caveats from the paper: The source of novel T cell clones was not identified and could include lymphoid organs or rare unexpanded clones within the tumor or its periphery. About 37% of tumor TCR clonotypes were detected in blood, and some novel exhausted tumor clones were observed in pre-treatment blood, which was taken as suggesting peripheral recruitment.

From cysteine to phenylalanine, the CDR3 is 15 amino acids long. Here the CDR3 DNA is all that survives: 45 bases in frame from base 1. CDR1 is given as LNHDA and CDR2 as SQIVND, both from the germline V gene (reference sequence). V trim: 5 bases; J trim: 3 bases; unmatched bases: 8. Interpreted using the paper, the time point label stands for: before anti-PD-1 therapy. Genomic DNA extracted from tumor biopsies or peripheral blood was used for bulk TCRbeta sequencing, with input ranging from roughly 616 ng to 6,500 ng. Every patient had histologically proven advanced or metastatic basal or squamous cell carcinoma and was a poor candidate for surgical resection. Of the 10 or so patients in the basal cell carcinoma cohort, about eight underwent bulk tumor TCR sequencing.

The clonotype comes from a human donor with basal cell carcinoma. Here the chain combines TRBV19 and TRBJ1-1; 8 of the junction bases match TRBD1. Here the sequenced sample was PBMCs, taken before anti-PD-1 treatment. The CDR3 has the sequence CASSGYRGKDTEAFF. At the DNA level, the sequence is TGTGCCAGTAGTGGGTACAGGGGGAAGGACACTGAAGCTTTCTTT.